One sample yielded the 26 T cell receptor beta chains listed below, sequenced in a study of T cell repertoires in cytomegalovirus infection. TCRdb re-called the reads through MiXCR, storing one row per CDR3 protein. This table has fewer than 85,000 distinct CDR3 sequences, approximately 46% appearing once. These receptors' targets are unknown. Specimen: CD8+ T cells from cultured PBMCs, collected from culture after CMV antigen stimulation. The receptors stem from a human donor in good health (CMV status not recorded). Some clones in this sample may be carry-over from other donors' samples.

The V gene is TRBV29-1, the J gene TRBJ1-1; D remains unclear. CDR3 size: 15 residues. Germline V gene data show CDR1 as SQVTM and CDR2 as ANQGSEA. V lost 5 bases to trimming and J lost 4 bases, with 20 bases between them. The CDR3 DNA is TGCAGCGTTCGGACGGGATCGGATCGGGGCACTGAAGCTTTCTTT. This encodes CSVRTGSDRGTEAFF.

This clonotype was picked up a small number of times. V usage is TRBV2 and J usage is TRBJ2-5; no clear D gene. From germline, CDR1 is SNHLY and CDR2 FYNNEI. Trimming shortened V by 5 bases and J by 1 base, and 17 bases separated the two germline ends. The CDR3 covers 16 residues. The CDR3 bases are TGTGCCAGCAGTTCCGGCCTCAGACGTACCCAAGAGACCCAGTACTTC. Translating gives CASSSGLRRTQETQYF.

A few counts support this clonotype. This chain connects TRBV6-1 to TRBJ2-3; 13 bases align to TRBD2. There are 17 residues in the CDR3. Germline CDR1 and CDR2: MNHNS and SASEGT. V was clipped by 4 bases and J by 2 bases; unmatched bases: 6. The CDR3 DNA follows: TGTGCCAGCAGTGTCCGGACTAGCGGGAGAGACACAGATACGCAGTATTTT. This encodes CASSVRTSGRDTDTQYF.

This clonotype was seen ten or more times. The V gene is TRBV12-3 or TRBV12-4, the J gene TRBJ1-4, with D perhaps TRBD1 (6 bases). V was shortened by 6 bases and J by 7 bases, with 21 bases between the two germline ends. CDR3 length: 16 residues. CDR3 protein: CASSPRDTKDSEKLFF. CDR3 bases: TGTGCCAGCAGCCCTCGGGACACCAAAGATAGTGAAAAACTGTTTTTT.

The CDR3 bases are TGTGCCAGCAGCTTAGAGTCCAGGAGAAGCAAAAACATTCAGTACTTC. Residues: CASSLESRRSKNIQYF. This sequence joins TRBV7-2 and TRBJ2-4, with D hard to call. V lost 1 base, J lost 3 bases, and 13 bases lay in between. CDR1 SGHTA and CDR2 FQGNSA come from the germline V gene. CDR3 length: 16 residues.

The CDR3 DNA is TGTGCCAGCAGTCCCTCAGCGGGAGACTCCTACAATGAGCAGTTCTTC. Amino acids: CASSPSAGDSYNEQFF. This chain joins TRBV27 and TRBJ2-1; 8 positions agree with TRBD2. The germline gives CDR1 MNHEY, CDR2 SMNVEV (reference sequence). J lost 0 bases, V lost 5 bases, and 6 bases had no gene match. This CDR3 region has 16 residues.

There are a few counts of this clonotype. The chain is built from TRBV12-3 or TRBV12-4 and TRBJ2-7; 12 bases align to TRBD1. CDR3 size: 15 residues. V dropped 6 bases and J dropped 7; count of bases not matched to a gene: 10. The CDR3, as DNA: TGTGCCAGCAGGGCCCCGGGACAGGGGGCGCGTGAGCAGTACTTC. Translating it yields CASRAPGQGAREQYF.

V usage is TRBV15 and J usage is TRBJ2-3, with 11 bases that match TRBD2. The CDR3 is 18 amino acids. Trimming took 9 bases from V and 4 from J; bases not matched to a gene: 18. CDR1 is LNHNV and CDR2 is YYDKDF in the germline V gene (reference sequence). The CDR3 protein is CATRLDRTSGRSADTQYF. CDR3 coding DNA: TGTGCCACTCGTCTAGACAGAACTAGCGGGAGATCGGCAGATACGCAGTATTTT. Variable domain in full (rest from reference TRBV15 and TRBJ2-3): DAMVIQNPRYQVTQFGKPVTLSCSQTLNHNVMYWYQQKSSQAPKLLFHYYDKDFNNEADTPDNFQSRRPNTSFCFLDIRSPGLGDTAMYLCATRLDRTSGRSADTQYFGPGTRLTVL.

This clonotype was picked up one time. The rearrangement joins TRBV7-9 to TRBJ2-7, with a tentative D call TRBD2 (6 bases). Germline CDR1 reads SEHNR; CDR2 reads FQNEAQ (reference sequence). The CDR3 loop spans 16 amino acids. Trimming stripped 5 bases from V and 2 bases from J, with 19 bases between. DNA for the CDR3: TGTGCCAGCAGCCCCGGCGGCGGGGCGCGGACCTACGAGCAGTACTTC. It encodes CASSPGGGARTYEQYF.

The rearrangement links TRBV6-5 to TRBJ1-2, with 8 bases identical to TRBD1. V lost 7 bases and J lost 4; bases outside the gene matches: 8. CDR1 is MNHEY, CDR2 SVGAGI, per germline. The CDR3 contains 14 residues. This chain's CDR3 is CASTSRDRSYGYTF. For the CDR3, the DNA is TGTGCCAGCACCTCCCGGGACAGGAGCTATGGCTACACCTTC.

This clonotype was counted between two and nine times. CDR3 sequence: CASSSQHRSGNTIYF. The CDR3 DNA sequence: TGTGCCAGCAGCTCACAACATCGCTCTGGAAACACCATATATTTT. The chain employs TRBV7-9 and TRBJ1-3, with unresolved D. V lost 4 bases, J lost 0 bases, and 10 bases lay in between. Germline V CDR1 and CDR2: SEHNR, FQNEAQ (reference sequence). This CDR3 has 15 amino acids.

This sequence joins TRBV4-1 and TRBJ2-1; a weak D match, TRBD1 (7 bases). This CDR3 has 13 amino acids. From germline, CDR1 is MGHRA and CDR2 YSYEKL. Trimming removed 3 bases from V and 9 bases from J, with 12 bases in between. The chain's CDR3 is CASSQEGASEQFF. CDR3 nucleotides: TGCGCCAGCAGCCAGGAGGGGGCTAGTGAGCAGTTCTTC.

Only a few counts were recorded for this clonotype. The V gene is TRBV4-1, the J gene TRBJ2-1; D is ambiguous. Trimming pared 0 bases from V and 5 bases from J, leaving 14 bases between. This CDR3 comprises 16 residues. Germline assignment: CDR1 MGHRA and CDR2 YSYEKL. CDR3 bases: TGCGCCAGCAGCCAAGATAGCCCGCCACCGAACAATGAGCAGTTCTTC. Translating it yields CASSQDSPPPNNEQFF.

Only one count was recorded for this clonotype. Being one base from a much bigger clone, this may be a read error. The V and J genes are TRBV6-5 and TRBJ1-4; TRBD1 aligns across 8 bases. The CDR3 loop spans 17 amino acids. Per the germline V gene, CDR1 is MNHEY and CDR2 is SVGAGI. The CDR3 DNA sequence: TGTGCCAGCAGCCCCGTGGCAGGGGGCTTCGGTGGGGAAAAACTGTTGTTT. Its protein product is CASSPVAGGFGGEKLLF.

The chain couples TRBV7-3 to TRBJ2-1; D may be TRBD2 (6 bases). CDR1 is SGHTA and CDR2 is FQGTGA in the germline V gene. This CDR3 contains 16 residues. Trimming removed 0 bases at V and 6 bases at J, with 15 bases between. CDR3: CASSLTWRLGGNEQFF. CDR3 nucleotides: TGTGCCAGCAGCTTAACGTGGAGACTAGGAGGCAATGAGCAGTTCTTC.

This clonotype was counted only a few times. This sequence joins TRBV6-5 and TRBJ2-7; possibly TRBD2 for D (5 bases). The CDR3 is 14 residues long. The ends were cut back, 4 bases at V and 3 bases at J, with 13 bases in the middle. CDR1 and CDR2 (germline): MNHEY, SVGAGI. The CDR3 reads CASSSEGLSYEQYF. CDR3 coding DNA: TGTGCCAGCAGTTCGGAAGGACTTAGCTACGAGCAGTACTTC.

The chain couples TRBV12-3 or TRBV12-4 to TRBJ1-1, with 11 bases matching TRBD1. The junction had 11 bases not matched to a gene; V was cut back by 4 bases and J by 7 bases. The length of the CDR3 is 16 residues. The CDR3 spells CASSSSRTGGRVEAFF. As DNA, the CDR3 is TGTGCCAGCAGTTCCTCCCGGACAGGGGGCAGGGTTGAAGCTTTCTTT.

The CDR3 bases are TGTGCCAGCGCAACAGGGGGCGAGGCAGCAGATACGCAGTATTTT. Residues: CASATGGEAADTQYF. The chain combines TRBV12-3 or TRBV12-4 with TRBJ2-3; TRBD1 matches at 9 bases. This CDR3 contains 15 residues. V lost 8 bases, J lost 4 bases, and 10 bases stayed unmatched.

This clonotype was found a few times. J is TRBJ2-3 and V is TRBV18; D is unclear. Trimming shortened V by 3 bases and J by 2 bases, and 6 bases separated the two germline ends. The CDR3 extends over 13 amino acids. CDR1 is KGHSH, CDR2 LQKENI, per germline. The CDR3 spells CASSPADTDTQYF. DNA for the CDR3: TGTGCCAGCTCACCCGCAGACACAGATACGCAGTATTTT.

This clonotype was found a few times. The chain combines TRBV7-3 with TRBJ2-3; D may be TRBD2 (6 bases). The CDR3 length is 14 residues. The V end lost 3 bases, the J end lost 2 bases, and 9 bases lay between the germline ends. The germline gives CDR1 SGHTA, CDR2 FQGTGA. CDR3 sequence (DNA): TGTGCCAGCAGCTTGGGACTTGTCACAGATACGCAGTATTTT. Its protein is CASSLGLVTDTQYF.

V is TRBV12-3 or TRBV12-4 and J is TRBJ2-7; 12 bases are a match to TRBD2. V dropped 5 bases and J dropped 4; count of bases not matched to a gene: 12. This CDR3 contains 17 residues. In DNA form, the CDR3 reads TGTGCCAGCAGTCCCCGACTAGCGGGAGCGGTAAGGTACGAGCAGTACTTC. Its protein product is CASSPRLAGAVRYEQYF.

This chain links TRBV7-6 with TRBJ1-5; 7 nucleotides align to TRBD1. The germline V gene encodes CDR1 SGHVS and CDR2 FNYEAQ. The junction had 14 bases not matched to a gene; V was cut back by 5 bases and J by 4 bases. CDR3 length equals 17 residues. This CDR3 reads CASSPGKGALSNQPQHF. The CDR3 nucleotides are TGTGCCAGCAGCCCGGGGAAGGGGGCGCTTTCTAATCAGCCCCAGCATTTT.

The chain is built from TRBV7-9 and TRBJ2-1, with TRBD2 identical over 8 bases. The J segment lost 0 bases and the V segment lost 5 bases, leaving 12 bases of the junction unmatched. This CDR3 comprises 18 residues. CDR1 and CDR2 (germline): SEHNR, FQNEAQ (reference sequence). The CDR3 region is CASSGITSAGGSYNEQFF. CDR3 DNA: TGTGCCAGCAGCGGAATCACTAGCGCGGGGGGCTCCTACAATGAGCAGTTCTTC.

V gene TRBV18 combines with J gene TRBJ2-7; TRBD1 is a possible D gene (6 bases). Germline lookup yields CDR1 KGHSH and CDR2 LQKENI. Trimming cost V 8 bases and J 5 bases, with 13 bases left between them. CDR3 length equals 12 residues. CDR3 protein: CASARTGHEQYF. The CDR3 nucleotides read TGTGCCAGCGCTCGCACAGGGCACGAGCAGTACTTC.

This clonotype has more than one count but fewer than ten. DNA of the CDR3: TGTGCCAGCAGCTTAGCTCAAAGGGAGGTAGGATACGAGCAGTACTTC. Protein sequence: CASSLAQREVGYEQYF. The chain links TRBV7-6 to TRBJ2-7; the D gene is possibly TRBD2 (6 bases). Trimming left V 0 bases short and J 4 bases short, with 16 bases between. Germline V gene lookup returns CDR1 SGHVS and CDR2 FNYEAQ. CDR3 length: 16 amino acids. Supplemented by reference TRBV7-6 and TRBJ2-7, the full variable domain reads GAGVSQSPRYKVTKRGQDVALRCDPISGHVSLYWYRQALGQGPEFLTYFNYEAQQDKSGLPNDRFSAERPEGSISTLTIQRTEQRDSAMYRCASSLAQREVGYEQYFGPGTRLTVT.

This chain connects TRBV29-1 to TRBJ2-5, with 14 positions matching TRBD2. J was trimmed by 5 bases and V by 4 bases; bases with no gene match: 9. CDR3 length: 16 residues. In germline, CDR1 is SQVTM, CDR2 ANQGSEA. CDR3 protein: CSVAEGTSGSGETQYF. CDR3 sequence (DNA): TGCAGCGTTGCCGAGGGGACTAGCGGGAGCGGTGAGACCCAGTACTTC.